A selection of T cell receptor beta chains follows, all from one sample in a study of blood T cell repertoires in COVID-19. Clones were sequenced by immunoSEQ multiplex PCR, and TCRdb holds only the in-frame ones, with some missing. The sample lists about 120,000 clones; about four fifths were seen once. Sequenced input: peripheral blood. The source is a human donor in a cohort sampled during active COVID-19. The CDR3 runs from the conserved cysteine through the conserved F or W.

v_call	j_call	cdr3_length	cdr3_aa
TRBV19	TRBJ1-2	15	CAGTSRDRGREGYTF
TRBV7-9	TRBJ1-3	14	CASSLLISGNTIYF
TRBV6-2/TRBV6-3	TRBJ2-3	20	CASSYPQPRGKAGVTDTQYF
TRBV19	TRBJ1-3	14	CASISGRSGNTIYF
TRBV27	TRBJ2-1	14	CASMRRGLLYEQFF
TRBV5-6	TRBJ2-1	16	CASSLESAGGANEQFF
TRBV19	TRBJ1-1	13	CASSIRGTTEAFF
TRBV6-5	TRBJ2-6	15	CASSYSIQGANVLTF
TRBV14	TRBJ2-1	17	CASSPPTSGIPTSEQFF
TRBV4-3	TRBJ2-7	16	CASSQRGTGRAYEQYF
TRBV12-5	TRBJ2-7	13	CASGFTGAYEQYF
TRBV19	TRBJ1-1	15	CASRDLQGTNTEAFF
TRBV24-1	TRBJ2-3	16	CATSDITSGYGDTQYF
TRBV30	TRBJ1-1	16	CAGRMGQGMGNTEAFF
TRBV15	TRBJ1-5	15	CATSRGLGLNQPQHF
TRBV7-3	TRBJ2-7	14	CASSNTSGSYEQYF
TRBV6-1	TRBJ2-7	14	CASSEADSRREQYF
TRBV2	TRBJ1-6	14	CASGDRVDNSPLHF
TRBV6-5	TRBJ2-2	15	CASRTGTTGTGELFF
TRBV19	TRBJ2-7	14	CASSIGTGEYEQYF
TRBV12-3/TRBV12-4	TRBJ2-7	13	CASSLTSSYEQYF
TRBV6-5	TRBJ1-4	14	CASRVGGNNEKLFF
TRBV6-6	TRBJ2-7	14	CASSYGQGAYEQYF
TRBV12-3/TRBV12-4	TRBJ2-7	12	CASSFGQNEQYF
TRBV6-1	TRBJ2-7	17	CASSESGLAGAHYEQYF
TRBV16	TRBJ1-3	14	CASSQDRNGNTIYF
TRBV6-5	TRBJ2-7	13	CASSREGRYEQYF
TRBV7-2	TRBJ2-7	12	CASSYSLYEQYF
TRBV5-4	TRBJ2-7	14	CASRSQGPSYEQYF
TRBV20-1	TRBJ2-1	15	CSASPISGGRNEQFF
TRBV27	TRBJ2-1	18	CASRSGTGGVSSYNEQFF
TRBV4-3	TRBJ2-2	18	CASSQDVRVQGYTGELFF
TRBV18	TRBJ1-2	13	CASSPDRDYGYTF
TRBV5-8	TRBJ1-4	16	CASSSLGRYKNEKLFF
TRBV7-2	TRBJ1-2	13	CASILGTVSGYTF
TRBV4-2	TRBJ2-7	14	CASARGDYPYEQYF
TRBV15	TRBJ1-2	14	CATSRGGQNYGYTF
TRBV5-4	TRBJ2-7	13	CASSEGHNYEQYF
TRBV21-1	TRBJ2-7	17	CASSKLAGHSDIYEQYF
TRBV5-8	TRBJ1-5	14	CASSRGTFNQPQHF
TRBV4-3	TRBJ1-4	16	CASSQGIRGTNEKLFF
TRBV19	TRBJ1-1	13	CASRDRRNTEAFF
TRBV18	TRBJ2-7	15	CASSPPDRGPYEQYF
TRBV3-1/TRBV3-2	TRBJ2-1	17	CASQLGGSGQVYNEQFF
TRBV7-2	TRBJ1-6	17	CASSGGVGSVGYSPLHF
TRBV6-1	TRBJ2-7	14	CASSEYISSYEQYF
TRBV5-6	TRBJ2-7	14	CASSTGTSAYEQYF
TRBV12-5	TRBJ1-2	15	CASGKNRGQVYGYTF
TRBV7-6	TRBJ1-4	16	CASSLSPQGAGEKLFF
TRBV19	TRBJ1-1	14	CASKEDRGVTEAFF
TRBV11-3	TRBJ2-3	13	CASSSFSTDTQYF
TRBV19	TRBJ1-2	14	CASSMDGQYVGYTF
TRBV19	TRBJ1-2	13	CASSSRSGNGYTF
TRBV5-5	TRBJ1-1	15	CASSPRTGLVSEAFF
TRBV2	TRBJ2-7	14	CASSDLSESYEQYF
TRBV7-2	TRBJ2-7	15	CASSLIPQQGGEQYF
TRBV7-2	TRBJ1-6	15	CASSAQGSYNSPLHF
TRBV19	TRBJ2-3	15	CASRNRGDSTDTQYF